This T cell receptor beta chain was captured by sequencing in a study of PD-1 blockade in classical Hodgkin lymphoma. As for the study in general: Nivolumab 3 mg/kg was given intravenously every 2 weeks. Study-level findings and limits: Complete responders' baseline diversity resembled that of newly diagnosed patients. When set against healthy donors, newly diagnosed patients were reported to show lower baseline TCR diversity. The repertoire differences lack a defined cause, possibly disease activity or prior therapy.

Relapse after autologous stem cell transplantation occurred in every patient, and brentuximab vedotin exposure varied. Some clones are missing from TCRdb's copy, which holds only in-frame ones; the method was immunoSEQ multiplex PCR. The data contain 15,000 or so clones, roughly 68% of them seen just once; the ten biggest clones take up roughly a tenth. This CDR3 comprises 16 residues. V was trimmed by 0 bases and J by 5 bases, leaving 14 bases between them. Germline CDR1 is ENHRY and CDR2 is SYGVKD. This clone was detected only once. The target antigen is unknown. The chain carries TRBV10-3 and TRBJ2-1, with D uncertain. The material was peripheral blood mononuclear cells (PBMCs), obtained at baseline. This TCR was sampled from a human donor with classical Hodgkin lymphoma. The CDR3: CAISESPTYLNNEQFF. CDR3 sequence (DNA): TGTGCCATCAGTGAGTCCCCAACCTACCTCAACAATGAGCAGTTCTTC.